What follows are 30 T cell receptor beta chains derived from one specimen sequenced in a study of human T cells and chemical hapten exposure. Documented time point: pre-sensitization, week 0. Indicated treatment: therapeutic diphenylcyclopropenone sensitization with weekly scalp DPC. TCRdb independently ran MiXCR on the RACE reads; one entry per CDR3 protein. The table lists under 200,000 distinct CDR3 sequences, around 30% of them singletons. This material consisted of whole blood, taken in connection with sensitization to the hapten diphenylcyclopropenone (DPC). These receptors originate from a woman younger than 45 with alopecia areata. Some clones in this sample may be carry-over from other donors' samples.

The V gene is TRBV6-5, the J gene TRBJ1-5; D might be TRBD1 (6 bases). Trimming removed 7 bases from V and 5 bases from J, with 12 bases in between. Germline CDR1 and CDR2: MNHEY and SVGAGI. This CDR3 contains 13 residues. The CDR3 here is CASKTGSDQPQHF. The CDR3, as DNA: TGTGCCAGCAAAACAGGGAGCGATCAGCCCCAGCATTTT.

A few counts support this clonotype. The genes are TRBV20-1 and TRBJ2-5; 7 positions agree with TRBD1. The CDR3 loop spans 12 amino acids. Unmatched junction bases numbered 3, after V lost 6 bases and J lost 2 bases. CDR1 and CDR2 (germline): DFQATT, SNEGSKA (reference sequence). The CDR3 loop is CSARGQQETQYF. In DNA form, the CDR3 reads TGCAGTGCGAGGGGACAGCAAGAGACCCAGTACTTC.

The chain combines TRBV20-1 with TRBJ1-2, with D maybe TRBD1 (6 bases). CDR1 is DFQATT, CDR2 SNEGSKA, per germline (reference sequence). The CDR3 spans 13 residues. The V end was cut by 6 bases, the J end by 7 bases, with 18 bases between. The CDR3 coding sequence is TGCAGTGCGCTTTACAGGGTCGCCTTTGGCTACACCTTC. Residues: CSALYRVAFGYTF.

The V gene is TRBV10-3, the J gene TRBJ1-4; D remains ambiguous. V was pared by 2 bases and J by 8 bases, with 18 bases between. This CDR3 is 16 amino acids long. The germline CDR1 and CDR2 sequences are ENHRY and SYGVKD. CDR3 amino acids: CAISERVVRVREKLFF. In nucleotides, the CDR3 is TGTGCCATCAGTGAGCGGGTAGTCCGTGTTAGGGAAAAACTGTTTTTT.

The chain recombines TRBV5-6 with TRBJ1-1, with D unclear. Between the trimmed V and J ends, which lost 2 bases and 4 bases, there was a span of 6 bases. CDR3 length equals 12 residues. CDR1 is SGHDT, CDR2 YYEEEE, per germline. CDR3 residues: CASSFGLTEAFF. CDR3 sequence (DNA): TGTGCCAGCAGCTTTGGACTCACTGAAGCTTTCTTT.

V is TRBV5-1 and J is TRBJ2-7; 7 positions match TRBD2. Looked up from germline, CDR1 is SGHRS and CDR2 is YFSETQ. The CDR3 is 15 residues long. V lost 4 bases to trimming and J lost 0 bases; unmatched junction nucleotides: 7. DNA of the CDR3: TGCGCCAGCAGCATCCTAGCGGCCAGCTCCTACGAGCAGTACTTC. Protein sequence: CASSILAASSYEQYF.

V and J are TRBV6-2 or TRBV6-3 and TRBJ1-1; D may be TRBD1 (5 bases). There are 13 residues in the CDR3. Germline CDR1 is MNHEY and CDR2 is SVGEGT. Trimming stripped 2 bases from V and 10 bases from J, with 14 bases between. Here the CDR3 DNA reads TGTGCCAGCAGTTACGCCGACAGCCTCAGAGCTTTCTTT. Amino acid sequence: CASSYADSLRAFF.

This rearrangement joins TRBV2 to TRBJ2-7, with 7 positions matching TRBD2. J gave up 4 bases and V 6 bases, and 6 bases lay outside the gene matches. Germline CDR1 reads SNHLY; CDR2 reads FYNNEI. The CDR3 contains 13 residues. Written as DNA, the CDR3 is TGTGCCAGCAGCTCGGGACTAAAGTACGAGCAGTACTTC. Its protein is CASSSGLKYEQYF. The full variable domain, with the rest looked up from reference TRBV2 and TRBJ2-7, is EPEVTQTPSHQVTQMGQEVILRCVPISNHLYFYWYRQILGQKVEFLVSFYNNEISEKSEIFDDQFSVERPDGSNFTLKIRSTKLEDSAMYFCASSSGLKYEQYFGPGTRLTVT.

This clonotype was detected a few times. V and J are TRBV30 and TRBJ1-2; D call uncertain. The CDR3 is 13 amino acids. V lost 4 bases and J 1 base, leaving 10 bases between the germline ends. Per germline, CDR1 GTSNPN and CDR2 SVGIG (reference sequence). The CDR3 coding sequence is TGTGCCTGGAATAGCGTTGGTAACTATGGCTACACCTTC. Amino acid sequence: CAWNSVGNYGYTF.

The chain recombines TRBV6-1 with TRBJ2-5; D uncertain. CDR3 length: 14 residues. CDR1 is MNHNS, CDR2 SASEGT, per germline. V lost 3 bases, J lost 1 base, and 9 bases lay in between. The CDR3 DNA reads as TGTGCCAGCAGTGATGGGCAGATCCAAGAGACCCAGTACTTC. The encoded protein is CASSDGQIQETQYF.

The chain employs TRBV28 and TRBJ2-1; 8 bases fit TRBD1. This CDR3 region has 16 residues. Germline V gene data show CDR1 as MDHEN and CDR2 as SYDVKM. The junction had 5 bases not matched to a gene; V was cut back by 1 base and J by 3 bases. CDR3 coding DNA: TGTGCCAGCAGTTTATTGGGGACAGGACTCTACAATGAGCAGTTCTTC. Translated, it gives CASSLLGTGLYNEQFF.

In this sample, this clonotype turned up a few times. J is TRBJ2-3 and V is TRBV7-2; the D gene could be TRBD1 or TRBD2 (6 bases each). The CDR3 sequence is 16 residues long. The V gene lost 4 bases and the J gene lost 6 bases, with 20 bases spanning the gap. The germline CDR1 and CDR2 sequences are SGHTA and FQGNSA. The CDR3 DNA reads TGTGCCAGCAGCTCCGGAAGGGGGGACACCCTGGATACGCAGTATTTT. It translates to CASSSGRGDTLDTQYF.

The chain has TRBV10-2 and TRBJ1-5; no reliable D call. The CDR3 runs to 13 residues. The germline V and J ends were trimmed by 2 bases and 6 bases, with 8 bases remaining between them. Germline CDR1 is WSHSY and CDR2 is SAAADI. The CDR3 loop reads CASSERAAQPQHF. For the CDR3, the DNA is TGCGCCAGCAGTGAGCGAGCAGCTCAGCCCCAGCATTTT.

The V gene is TRBV21-1, the J gene TRBJ2-7; the table names TRBD1, a call not compared with the DNA. TRBV21-1 is a pseudogene. The CDR3 is 14 residues long. DNA for the CDR3: TGTGCCAGCAGGGACAGCGACCCATTCGGCGAGCAGTACTTC. Protein sequence: CASRDSDPFGEQYF.

The rearrangement links TRBV28 to TRBJ2-4; D might be TRBD2 (6 bases). CDR1 MDHEN and CDR2 SYDVKM come from the germline V gene. The CDR3 consists of 16 residues. V was trimmed by 6 bases and J by 0 bases, leaving 15 bases between them. As DNA, the CDR3 is TGTGCCAGCAGCCCACCGGGAGCGTTAGCCAAAAACATTCAGTACTTC. Its translation is CASSPPGALAKNIQYF.

The chain uses TRBV28 and TRBJ1-2; TRBD1 matches 7 bases. The CDR3 covers 13 residues. J lost 8 bases, V lost 10 bases, and 13 bases had no gene match. Germline CDR1 MDHEN, CDR2 SYDVKM. The CDR3 sequence: CATFQGGPAGYTF. The CDR3, as DNA: TGTGCCACCTTCCAGGGGGGGCCGGCGGGCTACACCTTC.

This clonotype occurred many times. The chain has TRBV7-2 and TRBJ2-2; 8 bases map to TRBD1. V was pared by 4 bases and J by 5 bases, with 3 bases of the junction left unmatched. Germline CDR1 and CDR2: SGHTA and FQGNSA. This CDR3 has 14 residues. The CDR3 nucleotides are TGTGCCAGCAGCTCCCGGACAGGGACCGGGGAGCTGTTTTTT. Translating gives CASSSRTGTGELFF.

The V and J genes are TRBV20-1 and TRBJ2-7; D is perhaps TRBD2 (6 bases). CDR1 is DFQATT and CDR2 is SNEGSKA in the germline V gene (reference sequence). V was shortened by 0 bases and J by 0 bases, with 12 bases between the two germline ends. CDR3 length: 15 residues. The CDR3 protein is CSARDRQEGSYEQYF. Written as DNA, the CDR3 is TGCAGTGCTAGAGATAGGCAGGAGGGCTCCTACGAGCAGTACTTC.

In its sample, this clonotype was seen a few times. V usage is TRBV11-2 and J usage is TRBJ2-2, with 12 bases matching TRBD2. The CDR3 totals 17 residues. Germline loops: CDR1 SGHAT, CDR2 FQNNGV. J was trimmed by 0 bases and V by 5 bases; bases with no gene match: 4. The chain's CDR3 is CASSPWTSGTNTGELFF. CDR3 DNA: TGTGCCAGCAGCCCCTGGACTAGCGGGACGAACACCGGGGAGCTGTTTTTT.

This clonotype was recorded a few times. The V and J genes are TRBV28 and TRBJ2-4; TRBD1 agrees at 11 bases. V was pared by 6 bases and J by 11 bases, with 9 bases of the junction left unmatched. The CDR3 totals 14 residues. The V gene's germline CDR1 is MDHEN and CDR2 SYDVKM. The CDR3 nucleotides read TGTGCCAGCAGACAAAGGACAGGGGGCTCATTTCAGTACTTC. This encodes CASRQRTGGSFQYF.

In this sample, this clonotype turned up a few times. The chain joins TRBV28 to TRBJ1-2; D perhaps matches TRBD1 (6 bases). Germline CDR1 is MDHEN and CDR2 is SYDVKM. Trimming removed 7 bases at V and 5 bases at J, with 14 bases between. The CDR3 extends over 13 amino acids. The CDR3 loop reads CASTPGHEYGYTF. CDR3 DNA: TGTGCCAGCACGCCGGGACATGAATATGGCTACACCTTC.

This clonotype was seen a handful of times. This chain links TRBV28 with TRBJ1-5; TRBD1 aligns across 8 bases. Germline V gene lookup returns CDR1 MDHEN and CDR2 SYDVKM. V dropped 5 bases and J dropped 5; count of bases not matched to a gene: 5. The length of the CDR3 is 14 residues. The CDR3 protein is CASSLGQGYQPQHF. The CDR3 bases are TGTGCCAGCAGTCTCGGACAGGGCTATCAGCCCCAGCATTTT.

This clonotype turned up a few times. CDR3 in amino acids: CASTDDWGTAGRPLHF. The CDR3 coding sequence is TGCGCCAGCACCGACGATTGGGGCACCGCGGGGAGGCCCCTCCACTTT. This sequence joins TRBV5-1 and TRBJ1-6; tentatively, D is TRBD1 (5 bases). The CDR3 spans 16 residues. Trimming pared 6 bases from V and 13 bases from J, leaving 26 bases between. Germline-derived CDR1 and CDR2 are SGHRS and YFSETQ.

The J gene is TRBJ1-3, the V gene TRBV12-3 or TRBV12-4; tentative D call: TRBD1 (6 bases). The germline V and J ends were trimmed by 6 bases and 4 bases, with 13 bases remaining between them. CDR3 length: 14 amino acids. CDR3: CASRYSGQGNTIYF. As DNA, the CDR3 is TGTGCCAGCAGATACTCGGGACAAGGAAACACCATATATTTT.

The chain recombines TRBV6-5 with TRBJ2-3, with D possibly matching TRBD1 (5 bases). Germline CDR1 MNHEY, CDR2 SVGAGI. Trimming stripped 4 bases from V and 10 bases from J, with 12 bases between. The CDR3 runs to 12 residues. The CDR3 spells CASSSQGRAQYF. CDR3 DNA sequence: TGTGCCAGCAGTTCTCAGGGCCGAGCGCAGTATTTT.

The rearrangement joins TRBV30 to TRBJ2-3; tentative D call: TRBD1 (6 bases). The CDR3 totals 14 residues. Looked up from germline, CDR1 is GTSNPN and CDR2 is SVGIG (reference sequence). The ends were cut back, 0 bases at V and 3 bases at J, with 10 bases in the middle. The CDR3 region is CAWSVGTRTDTQYF. CDR3 DNA sequence: TGTGCCTGGAGTGTGGGGACAAGAACAGATACGCAGTATTTT. Full variable domain (missing parts from reference TRBV30 and TRBJ2-3): SQTIHQWPATLVQPVGSPLSLECTVEGTSNPNLYWYRQAAGRGLQLLFYSVGIGQISSEVPQNLSASRPQDRQFILSSKKLLLSDSGFYLCAWSVGTRTDTQYFGPGTRLTVL.

The V call is TRBV4-3, the J call TRBJ2-5; no reliable D call. The CDR3 has 15 amino acids. Trimming took off 3 bases at V and 5 bases at J, with 16 bases between the two ends. Germline lookup yields CDR1 LGHNA and CDR2 YSLEER. CDR3 in amino acids: CASSQQRATLETQYF. DNA for the CDR3: TGCGCCAGCAGCCAGCAACGTGCAACCTTGGAGACCCAGTACTTC.

The chain carries TRBV28 and TRBJ2-5; 8 bases map to TRBD1. CDR1 MDHEN and CDR2 SYDVKM come from the germline V gene. J was trimmed by 2 bases and V by 5 bases; bases with no gene match: 4. This CDR3 has 14 residues. The CDR3 bases are TGTGCCAGCAGTCACAGGGGGAGGCAAGAGACCCAGTACTTC. Protein: CASSHRGRQETQYF.

The sample holds a few counts of this clonotype. V and J are TRBV29-1 and TRBJ2-5, with TRBD1 matching over 9 bases. V lost 5 bases to trimming and J lost 2 bases; unmatched junction nucleotides: 6. This CDR3 is built from 14 residues. CDR1 SQVTM and CDR2 ANQGSEA come from the germline V gene. The CDR3 loop is CSVRPDRGQETQYF. CDR3 coding DNA: TGCAGCGTTCGACCGGACAGGGGACAAGAGACCCAGTACTTC.

This clonotype was seen more than once but under ten times. This chain links TRBV7-4 with TRBJ2-1; 12 nucleotides align to TRBD2. CDR3 length: 16 amino acids. Germline CDR1 and CDR2: SGHVT and SQSDAQ. The J segment lost 0 bases and the V segment lost 4 bases, leaving 1 base of the junction unmatched. CDR3 DNA: TGTGCCAGCAGCTCTAGCGGGGGGGGCTCCTACAATGAGCAGTTCTTC. It specifies CASSSSGGGSYNEQFF.